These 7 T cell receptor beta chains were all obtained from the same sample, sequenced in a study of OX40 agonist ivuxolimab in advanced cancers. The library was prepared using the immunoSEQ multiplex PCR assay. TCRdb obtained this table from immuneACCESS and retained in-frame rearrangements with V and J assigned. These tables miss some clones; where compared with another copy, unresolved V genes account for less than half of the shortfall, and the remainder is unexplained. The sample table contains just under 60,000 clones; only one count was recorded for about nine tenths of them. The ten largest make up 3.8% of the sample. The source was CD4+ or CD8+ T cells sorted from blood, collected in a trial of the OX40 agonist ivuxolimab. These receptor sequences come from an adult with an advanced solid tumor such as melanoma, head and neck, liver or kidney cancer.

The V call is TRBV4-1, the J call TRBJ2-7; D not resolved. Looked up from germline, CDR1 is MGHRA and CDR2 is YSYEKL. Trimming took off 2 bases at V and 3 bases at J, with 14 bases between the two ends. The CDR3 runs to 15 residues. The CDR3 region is CASSQTSGPRYEQYF. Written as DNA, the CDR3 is TGCGCCAGCAGCCAAACTTCCGGACCCCGCTACGAGCAGTACTTC.

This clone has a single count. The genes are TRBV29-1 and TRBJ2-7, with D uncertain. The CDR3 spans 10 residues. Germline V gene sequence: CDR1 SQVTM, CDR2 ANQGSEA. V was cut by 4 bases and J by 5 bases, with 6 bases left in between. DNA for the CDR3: TGCAGCGTTGTGGGTCACGAGCAGTACTTC. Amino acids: CSVVGHEQYF.

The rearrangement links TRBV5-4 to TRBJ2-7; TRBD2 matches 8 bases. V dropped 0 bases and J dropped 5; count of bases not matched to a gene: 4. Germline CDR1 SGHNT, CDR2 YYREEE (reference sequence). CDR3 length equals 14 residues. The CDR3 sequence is CASSLAGRANEQYF. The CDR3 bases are TGTGCCAGCAGCTTGGCCGGGAGGGCAAACGAGCAGTACTTC.

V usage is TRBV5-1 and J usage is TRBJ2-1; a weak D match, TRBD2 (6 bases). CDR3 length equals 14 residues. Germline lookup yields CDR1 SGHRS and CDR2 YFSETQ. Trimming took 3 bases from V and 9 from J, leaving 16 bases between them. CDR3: CASSWTSLASEQFF. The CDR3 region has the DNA TGCGCCAGCAGCTGGACCTCACTAGCATCTGAGCAGTTCTTC.

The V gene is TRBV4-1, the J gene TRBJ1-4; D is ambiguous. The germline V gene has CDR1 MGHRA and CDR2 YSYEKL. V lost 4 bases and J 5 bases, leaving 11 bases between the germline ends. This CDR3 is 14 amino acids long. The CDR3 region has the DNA TGCGCCAGCAGCCCCGCCGCGCCCAATGAAAAACTGTTTTTT. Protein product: CASSPAAPNEKLFF.

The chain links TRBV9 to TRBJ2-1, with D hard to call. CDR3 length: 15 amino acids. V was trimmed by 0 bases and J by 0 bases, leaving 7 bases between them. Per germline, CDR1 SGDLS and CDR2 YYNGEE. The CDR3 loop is CASSVADYSYNEQFF. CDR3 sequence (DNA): TGTGCCAGCAGCGTAGCTGATTACTCCTACAATGAGCAGTTCTTC.

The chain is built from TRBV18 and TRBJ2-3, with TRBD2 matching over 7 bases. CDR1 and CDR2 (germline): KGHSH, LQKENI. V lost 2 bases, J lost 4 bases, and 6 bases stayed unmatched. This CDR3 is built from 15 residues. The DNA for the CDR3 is TGTGCCAGCTCACCAGGCGGGAGCAGGTCAGATACGCAGTATTTT. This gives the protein CASSPGGSRSDTQYF.